The 25 T cell receptor beta chains given below trace back to one sample, sequenced in a study of shared clonotypes between healthy human individuals. Generated by immunoSEQ multiplex PCR, the TCRdb table keeps only in-frame clones and is missing some. Among approximately 980,000 clones listed, approximately 76% were seen once. Sequenced input: memory CD4+ T cells sorted from blood. Subset of the sample: CD45RA-negative fraction. All receptors derive from a man between 18 and 29 years old in good health.

V gene TRBV18 combines with J gene TRBJ2-5; the D is unclear. V was clipped by 2 bases and J by 2 bases, with 6 bases between them. The CDR3 length is 13 residues. CDR1 is KGHSH and CDR2 is LQKENI in the germline V gene. This CDR3 reads CASSPSTQETQYF. The CDR3 region has the DNA TGTGCCAGCTCACCATCAACTCAAGAGACCCAGTACTTC.

V usage is TRBV20-1 and J usage is TRBJ2-1, with D maybe TRBD1 (5 bases). V dropped 0 bases and J dropped 12 bases, with 9 bases sitting between them. This CDR3 region has 11 residues. Germline V gene lookup returns CDR1 DFQATT and CDR2 SNEGSKA (reference sequence). CDR3 in DNA: TGCAGTGCTAGAGATAGGGGCGGGCAGTTCTTC. This gives the protein CSARDRGGQFF.

The chain employs TRBV11-3 and TRBJ1-2, with D hard to call. CDR3 size: 12 residues. V shed 5 bases and J shed 4 bases, with 8 bases lying between them. Germline-derived CDR1 and CDR2 are SGHNT and YENEEA. The CDR3 reads CASSRETYGYTF. CDR3 nucleotide sequence: TGTGCCAGCAGCCGTGAGACCTATGGCTACACCTTC.

This clone was found a few times. Other DNA sequences within the sample encode an identical CDR3. The chain carries TRBV5-1 and TRBJ2-5; D gene uncertain. This CDR3 has 11 residues. Germline V lookup: CDR1 SGHRS, CDR2 YFSETQ. Trimming took 2 bases from V and 5 from J, leaving 4 bases between them. This chain's CDR3 is CASSFGETQYF. CDR3 nucleotide sequence: TGCGCCAGCAGCTTTGGCGAGACCCAGTACTTC.

The genes are TRBV28 and TRBJ1-5; 7 positions agree with TRBD1. The CDR3 contains 15 residues. The trim removed 4 bases at V and 5 bases at J, leaving 8 bases unmatched. Germline V gene data show CDR1 as MDHEN and CDR2 as SYDVKM. The DNA of the CDR3 is TGTGCCAGCAGTTCCGGACAGGAGTTTCATCAGCCCCAGCATTTT. It translates to CASSSGQEFHQPQHF.

The genes are TRBV28 and TRBJ1-4; the D is unclear. V was trimmed by 7 bases and J by 6 bases, leaving 9 bases between them. The CDR3 length is 12 residues. Germline loops: CDR1 MDHEN, CDR2 SYDVKM. CDR3 nucleotide sequence: TGTGCCAGCATGGCCAACGATGAAAAACTGTTTTTT. Its protein is CASMANDEKLFF.

The genes are TRBV4-1 and TRBJ2-5, with D maybe TRBD1 (6 bases). In germline, CDR1 is MGHRA, CDR2 YSYEKL. The CDR3 is 13 residues long. The V end lost 1 base, the J end lost 7 bases, and 10 bases lay between the germline ends. The CDR3 nucleotides read TGCGCCAGCAGCCAAGCTGGGGGCGGGACCCAGTACTTC. Its translation is CASSQAGGGTQYF.

The chain is built from TRBV11-3 and TRBJ2-6, with a tentative D call TRBD1 (5 bases). CDR1 is SGHNT and CDR2 is YENEEA in the germline V gene. This CDR3 is built from 15 residues. V was clipped by 5 bases and J by 2 bases, with 10 bases between them. The CDR3 bases are TGTGCCAGCAGCGCCGGACATGCTGGGGCCAACGTCCTGACTTTC. Amino acid sequence: CASSAGHAGANVLTF.

This chain connects TRBV28 to TRBJ1-3; D is perhaps TRBD1 (5 bases). CDR1 and CDR2 from the germline V gene are MDHEN and SYDVKM. Trimming pared 6 bases from V and 0 bases from J, leaving 15 bases between. CDR3 size: 16 residues. The chain's CDR3 is CASSSAGQSSGNTIYF. The CDR3 nucleotides read TGTGCCAGCAGCTCGGCGGGGCAGAGCTCTGGAAACACCATATATTTT.

The chain uses TRBV19 and TRBJ1-1; 9 positions agree with TRBD1. Unmatched junction bases numbered 7, after V lost 5 bases and J lost 3 bases. This CDR3 is 15 amino acids long. From germline, CDR1 is LNHDA and CDR2 SQIVND (reference sequence). Here the CDR3 reads CASSATTGGDTEAFF. Here the CDR3 DNA reads TGTGCCAGTAGTGCCACGACAGGGGGGGACACTGAAGCTTTCTTT.

This rearrangement joins TRBV2 to TRBJ2-7, with D possibly matching TRBD2 (5 bases). The V gene's germline CDR1 is SNHLY and CDR2 FYNNEI. The CDR3 totals 13 residues. V lost 3 bases and J lost 5, with 11 bases in between. For the CDR3, the DNA is TGTGCCAGCAGTGATTGGGGAGTCGACGAGCAGTACTTC. This translates into CASSDWGVDEQYF.

The chain is built from TRBV7-9 and TRBJ2-6, with 9 bases fitting TRBD1. From germline, CDR1 is SEHNR and CDR2 FQNEAQ (reference sequence). V lost 6 bases, J lost 0 bases, and 3 bases stayed unmatched. This CDR3 comprises 16 residues. The CDR3 region is CASSRDRDSGANVLTF. The DNA of the CDR3 is TGTGCCAGCAGTAGGGACAGGGACTCTGGGGCCAACGTCCTGACTTTC.

This chain links TRBV30 with TRBJ2-2; a weak D match, TRBD1 (5 bases). The germline gives CDR1 GTSNPN, CDR2 SVGIG (reference sequence). V was clipped by 5 bases and J by 7 bases, with 17 bases between them. The CDR3 covers 14 residues. The CDR3 loop is CAWDGWGSDGELFF. CDR3 bases: TGTGCCTGGGATGGCTGGGGCTCGGACGGGGAGCTGTTTTTT.

This sequence joins TRBV4-1 and TRBJ2-6; TRBD1 is a possible D gene (6 bases). CDR1 is MGHRA and CDR2 is YSYEKL in the germline V gene. The CDR3 contains 18 residues. Trimming took off 1 base at V and 0 bases at J, with 13 bases between the two ends. CDR3 residues: CASSQVNRAYSGANVLTF. CDR3 nucleotide sequence: TGCGCCAGCAGCCAAGTAAACAGGGCCTACTCTGGGGCCAACGTCCTGACTTTC.

The rearrangement links TRBV28 to TRBJ1-5; TRBD1 matches 8 bases. V lost 6 bases to trimming and J lost 1 base; unmatched junction nucleotides: 17. The CDR3 totals 19 residues. The germline V gene has CDR1 MDHEN and CDR2 SYDVKM. The CDR3 region is CASRSAGTGYSVSNQPQHF. In DNA, the CDR3 is TGTGCCAGCAGGAGCGCCGGGACAGGATATAGTGTAAGCAATCAGCCCCAGCATTTT.

The chain employs TRBV30 and TRBJ1-2, with 7 positions matching TRBD1. CDR1 and CDR2 from the germline V gene are GTSNPN and SVGIG (reference sequence). Trimming cost V 4 bases and J 8 bases; bases outside gene matches: 7. The CDR3 is 12 amino acids. CDR3 residues: CAWTTGVGGYTF. CDR3 nucleotides: TGTGCCTGGACAACAGGGGTCGGGGGCTACACCTTC. Using reference TRBV30 and TRBJ1-2 for the parts outside the CDR3, the full variable domain is SQTIHQWPATLVQPVGSPLSLECTVEGTSNPNLYWYRQAAGRGLQLLFYSVGIGQISSEVPQNLSASRPQDRQFILSSKKLLLSDSGFYLCAWTTGVGGYTFGSGTRLTVV.

This clone was recorded a few times. The gene calls are TRBV11-2 and TRBJ2-1, with D possibly called TRBD1 or TRBD2 (5 bases each). The CDR3 totals 14 residues. V lost 5 bases to trimming and J lost 10 bases, with 18 bases between them. Germline CDR1 SGHAT, CDR2 FQNNGV. For the CDR3, the DNA is TGTGCCAGCAGCCCGAGGGGCCTCCTCCCGGAGCAGTTCTTC. Protein: CASSPRGLLPEQFF.

In DNA form, the CDR3 reads TGTGCCAGCAAATACATGAACACCGGGGAGCTGTTTTTT. Protein: CASKYMNTGELFF. The chain is built from TRBV5-6 and TRBJ2-2; D is ambiguous. Per the germline V gene, CDR1 is SGHDT and CDR2 is YYEEEE. V lost 6 bases, J lost 1 base, and 7 bases lay in between. CDR3 length equals 13 residues.

The gene calls are TRBV10-3 and TRBJ1-1; possibly TRBD1 for D (6 bases). Looked up from germline, CDR1 is ENHRY and CDR2 is SYGVKD. The length of the CDR3 is 13 residues. Deletions cut 7 bases from V and 1 base from J, with 10 bases between. The CDR3 here is CAITMGQNTEAFF. CDR3 bases: TGTGCCATCACTATGGGACAGAACACTGAAGCTTTCTTT.

The chain is built from TRBV27 and TRBJ1-2; the D gene is possibly TRBD1 (6 bases). The CDR3 extends over 13 amino acids. Trimming cost V 3 bases and J 8 bases, with 13 bases left between them. Germline V gives CDR1 MNHEY, CDR2 SMNVEV (reference sequence). The CDR3 here is CASSLRGSEGYTF. The CDR3 DNA is TGTGCCAGCAGTTTGAGGGGGTCGGAAGGCTACACCTTC.

The genes are TRBV10-3 and TRBJ1-3, with a possible D match to TRBD1 (5 bases). The CDR3 contains 16 residues. Germline V gene data show CDR1 as ENHRY and CDR2 as SYGVKD. Trimming cost V 6 bases and J 0 bases, with 15 bases left between them. CDR3 region: CAIRRGTVSSGNTIYF. The CDR3 coding sequence is TGTGCCATCAGACGGGGGACGGTATCCTCTGGAAACACCATATATTTT.

This chain connects TRBV7-2 to TRBJ2-5; the match to TRBD2 covers 10 bases. This CDR3 region has 15 residues. V lost 2 bases and J lost 5; bases outside the gene matches: 5. The germline V gene has CDR1 SGHTA and CDR2 FQGNSA. CDR3 in amino acids: CASSLTSGIRETQYF. In DNA, the CDR3 is TGTGCCAGCAGCTTAACTAGCGGGATCCGGGAGACCCAGTACTTC.

The V call is TRBV6-5, the J call TRBJ2-7; D is unclear. Germline lookup yields CDR1 MNHEY and CDR2 SVGAGI. Trimming stripped 7 bases from V and 2 bases from J, with 9 bases between. The CDR3 consists of 12 residues. CDR3 sequence reads: CASMALTYEQYF. CDR3 in DNA: TGTGCCAGCATGGCGCTAACCTACGAGCAGTACTTC.

The rearrangement joins TRBV5-1 to TRBJ2-6, with TRBD2 matching 8 bases. Germline CDR1 and CDR2: SGHRS and YFSETQ. The CDR3 has 17 residues. The V and J ends lost 0 bases and 2 bases, in that order; junction bases with no gene match: 4. CDR3 amino acids: CASSLGGSGTGANVLTF. In DNA form, the CDR3 reads TGCGCCAGCAGCTTGGGTGGTAGCGGGACTGGGGCCAACGTCCTGACTTTC.

This clone was seen only a few times. The chain has TRBV6-5 and TRBJ2-2; D is perhaps TRBD2 (5 bases). This CDR3 contains 13 residues. V was shortened by 8 bases and J by 3 bases, with 10 bases between the two germline ends. CDR1 MNHEY and CDR2 SVGAGI come from the germline V gene. The CDR3 region is CASEGQYTGELFF. The CDR3, as DNA: TGTGCCAGCGAGGGCCAATACACCGGGGAGCTGTTTTTT.